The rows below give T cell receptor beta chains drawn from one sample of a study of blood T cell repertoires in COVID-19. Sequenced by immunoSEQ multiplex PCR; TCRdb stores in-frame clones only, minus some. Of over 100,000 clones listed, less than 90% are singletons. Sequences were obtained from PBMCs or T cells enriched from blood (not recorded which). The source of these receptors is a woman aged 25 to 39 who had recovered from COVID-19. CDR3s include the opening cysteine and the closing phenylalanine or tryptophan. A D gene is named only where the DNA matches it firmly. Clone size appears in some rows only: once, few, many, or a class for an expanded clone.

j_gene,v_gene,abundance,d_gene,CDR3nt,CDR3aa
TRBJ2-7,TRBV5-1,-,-,TGCGCCAGCAGAGTCGAAGTGGGGAGCTCCTACGAGCAGTACTTC,CASRVEVGSSYEQYF
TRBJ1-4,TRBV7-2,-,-,TGTGCCAGCAGCTTAGATTCCCGGGGTTTTAATGAAAAACTGTTTTTT,CASSLDSRGFNEKLFF
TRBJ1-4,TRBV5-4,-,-,TGTGCCAGCAGCTGGGGACCGGCCGGGGGACGAAGTAATGAAAAACTGTTTTTT,CASSWGPAGGRSNEKLFF
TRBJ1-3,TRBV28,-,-,TGTGCCAGTCTGGGGGGAGGGGCTGGAAACACCATATATTTT,CASLGGGAGNTIYF
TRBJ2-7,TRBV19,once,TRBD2,TGTGCCACCATCGGGGCGGGAGGTCCCTCCAGCTCCTACGAGCAGTACTTC,CATIGAGGPSSSYEQYF
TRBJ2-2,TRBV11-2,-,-,TGTGCCAGCGGGGAGCGGTCCGGGGAGCTGTTTTTT,CASGERSGELFF
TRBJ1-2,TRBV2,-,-,TGTGCCAGCAGGGGGGAGGGTTTGGGGAACTATGGCTACACCTTC,CASRGEGLGNYGYTF
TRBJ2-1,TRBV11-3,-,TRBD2,TGTGCCAGCAGCTTAGGAGCTAGCGGGAGGTTTTCCTACAATGAGCAGTTCTTC,CASSLGASGRFSYNEQFF
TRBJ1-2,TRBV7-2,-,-,TGTGCCAGCAGCTTAAACAGGGTGTATGGCTACACCTTC,CASSLNRVYGYTF
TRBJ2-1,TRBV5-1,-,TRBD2,TGCGCCAGCAGCGTGGGACTAGCGGGAGGCACGGGCTCCTACAATGAGCAGTTCTTC,CASSVGLAGGTGSYNEQFF
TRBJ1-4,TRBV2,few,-,TGTGCCAGCAGTCGAGGACAGTTTAATGAAAAACTGTTTTTT,CASSRGQFNEKLFF
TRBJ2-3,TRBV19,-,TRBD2,TGTGCCAGTCACCTAGCGGGCACAGATACGCAGTATTTT,CASHLAGTDTQYF
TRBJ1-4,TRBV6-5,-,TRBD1,TGTGCCAGCAGACGACAGGGTTTAGGGGAAAAACTGTTTTTT,CASRRQGLGEKLFF
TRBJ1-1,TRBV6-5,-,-,TGTGCCAGCAGTTACTCGAGAGGGGGGGTGAACACTGAAGCTTTCTTT,CASSYSRGGVNTEAFF
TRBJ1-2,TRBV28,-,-,TGTGCCAGCAACTTAGACAGGCGTTATGGCTACACCTTC,CASNLDRRYGYTF
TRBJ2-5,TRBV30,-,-,TGTGCCTGGGACCAGGATGAGACCCAGTACTTC,CAWDQDETQYF
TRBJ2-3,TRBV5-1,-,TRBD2,TGCGCCAGCAGCTTGGTAGGGACTAGCGGTGGAGATACGCAGTATTTT,CASSLVGTSGGDTQYF
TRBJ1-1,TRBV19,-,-,TGTGCCAGTAGTGTACAGAGGAACACTGAAGCTTTCTTT,CASSVQRNTEAFF
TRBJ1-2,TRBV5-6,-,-,TGTGCCAGCAGCTTGGAAGACAAACCTTATAACTATGGCTACACCTTC,CASSLEDKPYNYGYTF
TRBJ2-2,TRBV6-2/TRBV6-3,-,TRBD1,TGTGCCAGCAGCTCGACAGGGGTGAACACCGGGGAGCTGTTTTTT,CASSSTGVNTGELFF
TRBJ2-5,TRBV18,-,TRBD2,TGTGCCAGCTCACTAGCGGGAGTGGAGACCCAGTACTTC,CASSLAGVETQYF
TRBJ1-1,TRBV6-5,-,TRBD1,TGTGCCAGCAGTTACACGGGACAGGGCGCTGAAGCTTTCTTT,CASSYTGQGAEAFF
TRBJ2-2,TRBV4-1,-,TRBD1,TGCGCCAGCAGCCAAGCGGACAGGGGGCTGAACACCGGGGAGCTGTTTTTT,CASSQADRGLNTGELFF